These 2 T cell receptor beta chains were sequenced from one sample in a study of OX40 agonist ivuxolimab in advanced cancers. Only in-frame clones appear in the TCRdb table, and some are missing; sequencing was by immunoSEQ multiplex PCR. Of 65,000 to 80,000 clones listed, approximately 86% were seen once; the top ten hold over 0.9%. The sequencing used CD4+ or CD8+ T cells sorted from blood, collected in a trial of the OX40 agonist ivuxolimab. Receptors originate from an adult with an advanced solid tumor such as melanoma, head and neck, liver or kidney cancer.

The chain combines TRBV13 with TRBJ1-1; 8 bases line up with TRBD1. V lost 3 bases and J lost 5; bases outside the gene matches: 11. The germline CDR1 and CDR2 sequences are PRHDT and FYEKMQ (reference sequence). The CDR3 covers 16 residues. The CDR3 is CASSFLDRDGGTEAFF. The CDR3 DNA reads TGTGCCAGCAGCTTCCTGGACAGGGACGGCGGAACTGAAGCTTTCTTT.

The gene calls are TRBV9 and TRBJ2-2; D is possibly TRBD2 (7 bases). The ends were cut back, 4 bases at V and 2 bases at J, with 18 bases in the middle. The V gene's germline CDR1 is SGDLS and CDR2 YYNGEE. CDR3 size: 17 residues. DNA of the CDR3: TGTGCCAGCAGCCGCCGGGGGGCTAGCGACAACACCGGGGAGCTGTTTTTT. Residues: CASSRRGASDNTGELFF.